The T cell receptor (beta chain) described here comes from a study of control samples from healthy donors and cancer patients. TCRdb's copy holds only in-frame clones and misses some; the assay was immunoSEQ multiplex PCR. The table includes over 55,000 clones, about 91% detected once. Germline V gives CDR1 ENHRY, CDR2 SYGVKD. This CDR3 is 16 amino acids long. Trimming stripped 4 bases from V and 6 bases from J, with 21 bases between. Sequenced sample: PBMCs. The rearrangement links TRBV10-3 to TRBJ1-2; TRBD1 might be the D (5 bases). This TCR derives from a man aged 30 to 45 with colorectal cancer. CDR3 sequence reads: CAISALLTENGHGYTF. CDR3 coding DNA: TGTGCCATCAGTGCCCTTTTGACAGAAAATGGTCATGGCTACACCTTC.